This T cell receptor (beta chain) was captured by sequencing in a study of CD8 T cells in Susac syndrome. Sequencing of TCR beta was performed on blood CD8+ T cells and on blood CD4+ T cells. The control participants were healthy donors, and these controls were matched with respect to both age and sex. Random hexamers were used to reverse transcribe an amount of about 0.45 to 1 ug RNA. Multiplex PCR with immunoSEQ amplified the TCR beta CDR3 across 54 Vbeta and 13 Jbeta. In TCRdb, the immunoSEQ multiplex PCR reads were re-called with MiXCR into one record per CDR3 protein. The sample lists about 140,000 distinct CDR3 sequences, about 94% occurring once. This TCR came from a human donor in good health. The sample taken for sequencing was CD8+ T cells from PBMCs.

Here the CDR3 reads CASSRADYNEQFF. In nucleotides, the CDR3 is TGTGCCAGCAGCCGGGCAGACTACAATGAGCAGTTCTTC. The chain combines TRBV9 with TRBJ2-1; no reliable D call. The ends were cut back, 4 bases at V and 3 bases at J, with 8 bases in the middle. CDR1 SGDLS and CDR2 YYNGEE come from the germline V gene. This CDR3 has 13 residues. Variable domain in full (rest from reference TRBV9 and TRBJ2-1): DSGVTQTPKHLITATGQRVTLRCSPRSGDLSVYWYQQSLDQGLQFLIQYYNGEERAKGNILERFSAQQFPDLHSELNLSSLELGDSALYFCASSRADYNEQFFGPGTRLTVL.